Listed below are T cell receptor beta chains from one sample, sequenced in a study of blood T cell repertoires in COVID-19. Here immunoSEQ multiplex PCR was the method, and the copy in TCRdb shows in-frame clones only, minus some. Among hundreds of thousands of clones listed, 89% were seen once. Sequencing was done on a sample of PBMCs or T cells enriched from blood (not recorded which). The receptors were gathered from a woman aged 40 to 50 who had recovered from COVID-19. CDR3s include the opening cysteine and the closing phenylalanine or tryptophan. The D gene is left open where the match is weak. Expanded clones are given a class, and other clones once, few, many or no size at all.

TRBV20-1	TRBD2	once	TRBJ2-1	TGCAGTGCTAGTAGCGGGAGGGCTTTAAGTGAGCAGTTCTTC	CSASSGRALSEQFF
TRBV9	NA	NA	TRBJ1-6	TGTGCCAGCAGCGTACAGGGGATGGGTAATTCACCCCTCCACTTT	CASSVQGMGNSPLHF
TRBV7-9	TRBD1	once	TRBJ2-7	TGTGCCAGCAGCTTAGGGACAGGGAAGTACGAGCAGTACTTC	CASSLGTGKYEQYF
TRBV29-1	TRBD1	NA	TRBJ1-2	TGCAGCGTTGATCAGGGGGCCAACTATGGCTACACCTTC	CSVDQGANYGYTF
TRBV2	NA	NA	TRBJ2-1	TGTGCCAGCAGGGGCGCCTCCAATGAGCAGTTCTTC	CASRGASNEQFF
TRBV3-1/TRBV3-2	TRBD1	NA	TRBJ1-1	TGTGCCAGCAGCCAAACCGAAATACAGGGGGCAGGGGCTTTCTTT	CASSQTEIQGAGAFF
TRBV6-5	NA	NA	TRBJ2-3	TGTGCCAGCAGTTACTCGAGAGATACGCAGTATTTT	CASSYSRDTQYF
TRBV28	NA	NA	TRBJ1-6	TGTGCCAGTCATCCGGGACTCAATAATTCACCCCTCCACTTT	CASHPGLNNSPLHF
TRBV7-2	TRBD1	NA	TRBJ1-2	TGTGCCAGCAGCTTTGACAGGGGGCGGAGCTATGGCTACACCTTC	CASSFDRGRSYGYTF
TRBV27	NA	NA	TRBJ1-2	TGTGCCAGCAGCCTGCCAGGACAGCCCCCCACCTTC	CASSLPGQPPTF
TRBV18	NA	NA	TRBJ1-4	TGTGCCAGCTCACCACAGTCAGGGGAATCAAAACTGTTTTTT	CASSPQSGESKLFF
TRBV28	NA	NA	TRBJ2-5	TGTGCCAGCAGTTCACCAGGGGCCCCGGTAGGAGAGACCCAGTACTTC	CASSSPGAPVGETQYF
TRBV28	NA	NA	TRBJ2-2	TGTGCCAGCAGTTCGCCGGGGACCGGGGAGCTGTTTTTT	CASSSPGTGELFF
TRBV10-3	TRBD1	NA	TRBJ1-2	TGTGCCATCAGTGACCGGGACAGGGACTATGGCTACACCTTC	CAISDRDRDYGYTF
TRBV7-6	NA	NA	TRBJ1-5	TGTGCCAGCAGCTTAGGAACGGGACATTATAGCAATCAGCCCCAGCATTTT	CASSLGTGHYSNQPQHF
TRBV9	NA	NA	TRBJ1-5	TGTGCCAGCAGCGTATCTACGGGGCAGCCCCAGCATTTT	CASSVSTGQPQHF
TRBV2	NA	NA	TRBJ1-2	TGTGCCAGCAGTGGGACAGAGAACTATGGCTACACCTTC	CASSGTENYGYTF
TRBV6-6	TRBD2	NA	TRBJ2-4	TGTGCCAGCAGTTCCCAGAGCGGGAGCGGAAACATTCAGTACTTC	CASSSQSGSGNIQYF
TRBV14	NA	NA	TRBJ1-3	TGTGCCAGCAGCCCAGGAAGGGGGACCTTATACTCTGGAAACACCATATATTTT	CASSPGRGTLYSGNTIYF
TRBV5-1	NA	NA	TRBJ1-4	TGCGCCAGCAGCTTGGAGCAAGGCGGTGAAAAACTGTTTTTT	CASSLEQGGEKLFF
TRBV2	NA	NA	TRBJ1-1	TGTGCCAGCAATATGGGGGGATTGAACACTGAAGCTTTCTTT	CASNMGGLNTEAFF
TRBV7-3	NA	NA	TRBJ2-7	TGTGCCAGCAGCTCCACTAGCTCCTACGAGCAGTACTTC	CASSSTSSYEQYF
TRBV19	TRBD1	NA	TRBJ1-4	TGTGCCAGTAGTGAAGATACAGGGGCAGGTGAAAAACTGTTTTTT	CASSEDTGAGEKLFF
TRBV28	NA	NA	TRBJ1-1	TGTGCCAGCAGTTCGAGGCCTTTCGGGGCTTTCTTT	CASSSRPFGAFF
TRBV18	TRBD1	NA	TRBJ2-5	TGTGCCAGCTCACGAGCAACAGGGGGCTTAGAGACCCAGTACTTC	CASSRATGGLETQYF
TRBV7-2	TRBD2	NA	TRBJ2-1	TGTGCCAGCAGCCCTAGCGGGAGAAGCTCCTACAATGAGCAGTTCTTC	CASSPSGRSSYNEQFF
TRBV2	NA	NA	TRBJ1-4	TGTGCCAGTTCCTCTCGAGTAGGGGAACTGTTTTTT	CASSSRVGELFF
TRBV4-3	NA	NA	TRBJ1-6	TGCGCCAGCAGCCAAGATAACAGATATAATTCACCCCTCCACTTT	CASSQDNRYNSPLHF
TRBV11-2	NA	NA	TRBJ2-6	TGTGCCAGCAGCTTAGGACAGGTTTCCTCTGGGGCCAACGTCCTGACTTTC	CASSLGQVSSGANVLTF